Listed here is a single TCR beta chain. This sample was taken from a study of Ad26.COV2.S vaccination and SARS-CoV-2 variants. The treatment was: some 19 received Ad26.COV2.S at low or high dose, single or two shots; a few received placebo; per-sample allocation not given. Specimens were obtained on day 63 following the first vaccine or placebo injection. The ends were cut back, 8 bases at V and 1 base at J, with 3 bases in the middle. The CDR3 is 11 amino acids. The germline V gene has CDR1 SEHNR and CDR2 FQNEAQ (reference sequence). The protocol was immunoSEQ multiplex PCR, while the TCRdb copy is restricted to in-frame clones and leaves out a portion. This sample has under 250,000 clones, with approximately 90% found just once.

The sample here was peripheral blood, taken in a trial of Ad26.COV2.S vaccine versus placebo. The chain combines TRBV7-9 with TRBJ2-1, with D unresolved. The TCR originated in a person aged 18-65 years who received the Ad26.COV2.S COVID-19 vaccine or a placebo. Written as DNA, the CDR3 is TGTGCCAGCGGGTCCTACAATGAGCAGTTCTTC. Protein: CASGSYNEQFF. Together with reference TRBV7-9 and TRBJ2-1, the CDR3 gives the full variable domain: DTGVSQNPRHKITKRGQNVTFRCDPISEHNRLYWYRQTLGQGPEFLTYFQNEAQLEKSRLLSDRFSAERPKGSFSTLEIQRTEQGDSAMYLCASGSYNEQFFGPGTRLTVL.